These 15 T cell receptor beta chains were all obtained from the same sample, sequenced in a study of blood T cell repertoires in COVID-19 (dated by TCRdb to the early 2020s). The library was produced with the immunoSEQ multiplex PCR assay. The table was pulled from immuneACCESS by TCRdb, which kept in-frame rearrangements only. Such tables lose some clones; where checked, under half of the loss comes from unresolved V genes, and the rest has no known cause. A total of 95,000 to 110,000 clones appear in this sample, less than 90% of them only once. 5.1% of the sample rests with the top ten. Sequenced: peripheral blood. The receptors come from a human donor in a cohort sampled during active COVID-19.

The chain joins TRBV3-1 (or the pseudogene TRBV3-2) to TRBJ1-3, with D tentatively TRBD1 (6 bases). Germline V CDR1 and CDR2: LGHDT, YNNKEL (reference sequence). V lost 0 bases and J lost 4, with 10 bases in between. The CDR3 contains 15 residues. In DNA form, the CDR3 reads TGTGCCAGCAGCCAAGAGCGGGGGGCGGGAAACACCATATATTTT. Protein: CASSQERGAGNTIYF.

The rearrangement uses TRBV28 and TRBJ1-2, with D perhaps TRBD1 (5 bases). The CDR3 has 13 amino acids. Germline V gene sequence: CDR1 MDHEN, CDR2 SYDVKM. V gave up 7 bases and J gave up 3 bases, with 12 bases separating them. The CDR3, as DNA: TGTGCCAGCACCTCGCGGGGGGACTATGGCTACACCTTC. Its protein is CASTSRGDYGYTF.

The J gene is TRBJ2-7, the V gene TRBV6-4; TRBD2 agrees at 7 bases. J gave up 5 bases and V 9 bases, and 7 bases lay outside the gene matches. The CDR3 sequence is 12 residues long. Germline CDR1 reads MRHNA; CDR2 reads SNTAGT. CDR3: CARAGVWHEQYF. The CDR3 nucleotides read TGTGCCAGGGCGGGGGTTTGGCACGAGCAGTACTTC.

J is TRBJ1-1 and V is TRBV18; no clear D gene. This CDR3 has 15 amino acids. V was shortened by 3 bases and J by 6 bases, with 17 bases between the two germline ends. Looked up from germline, CDR1 is KGHSH and CDR2 is LQKENI. The CDR3: CASSPRGARRSEAFF. CDR3 sequence (DNA): TGTGCCAGCTCACCTCGAGGCGCTCGGAGGTCTGAAGCTTTCTTT.

This chain links TRBV6-5 with TRBJ1-6, with D tentatively TRBD1 (5 bases). This CDR3 region has 15 residues. Trimming stripped 2 bases from V and 7 bases from J, with 12 bases between. Germline V gene sequence: CDR1 MNHEY, CDR2 SVGAGI. CDR3 sequence: CASSYARQTNSPLHF. The CDR3, as DNA: TGTGCCAGCAGTTACGCGCGACAGACAAATTCACCCCTCCACTTT.

The chain joins TRBV27 to TRBJ1-1; weak D call: TRBD1 (6 bases). The CDR3 spans 18 residues. The germline V gene has CDR1 MNHEY and CDR2 SMNVEV (reference sequence). The V and J ends lost 5 bases and 0 bases respectively, with 22 bases between them. CDR3 protein: CASSRKTGLALMNTEAFF. CDR3 DNA sequence: TGTGCCAGCAGTAGGAAAACAGGGCTCGCCCTTATGAACACTGAAGCTTTCTTT.

The chain is built from TRBV7-2 and TRBJ2-7, with 7 nucleotides matching TRBD1. Germline V CDR1 and CDR2: SGHTA, FQGNSA. V shed 0 bases and J 0 bases; nucleotides not matched to a gene: 5. CDR3 size: 16 residues. The CDR3 sequence is CASSLALGDSSYEQYF. For the CDR3, the DNA is TGTGCCAGCAGCTTAGCCCTTGGGGACAGCTCCTACGAGCAGTACTTC.

As for this clone: The same CDR3 can be traced to other DNA sequences in this sample. The J gene is TRBJ2-7, the V gene TRBV9; D might be TRBD1 (5 bases). The CDR3 loop spans 12 amino acids. CDR1 SGDLS and CDR2 YYNGEE come from the germline V gene. Trimming left V 3 bases short and J 3 bases short, with 7 bases between. Here the CDR3 reads CASSGTGYEQYF. The CDR3 nucleotides read TGTGCCAGCAGCGGTACAGGCTACGAGCAGTACTTC.

V gene TRBV28 combines with J gene TRBJ2-1; perhaps TRBD1 as D (5 bases). This CDR3 contains 18 residues. V was trimmed by 2 bases and J by 3 bases, leaving 20 bases between them. Germline V CDR1 and CDR2: MDHEN, SYDVKM. DNA for the CDR3: TGTGCCAGCAGTTTAGTCCTTACCCTAAGGGGCAGCTACAATGAGCAGTTCTTC. Protein: CASSLVLTLRGSYNEQFF.

The chain combines TRBV9 with TRBJ2-3; 14 bases line up with TRBD2. The CDR3 length is 17 residues. Germline V gives CDR1 SGDLS, CDR2 YYNGEE. V was clipped by 0 bases and J by 2 bases; unmatched bases: 2. The CDR3: CASSVGGLAGATDTQYF. The DNA of the CDR3 is TGTGCCAGCAGCGTAGGGGGACTAGCGGGGGCCACAGATACGCAGTATTTT.

This chain connects TRBV28 to TRBJ2-7; 8 positions agree with TRBD2. The CDR3 has 14 amino acids. The germline V gene encodes CDR1 MDHEN and CDR2 SYDVKM. V gave up 6 bases and J gave up 3 bases; unmatched junction bases: 7. The CDR3 reads CASSPPAGGYEQYF. CDR3 bases: TGTGCCAGCAGCCCCCCTGCGGGAGGCTACGAGCAGTACTTC.

The J gene is TRBJ2-3, the V gene TRBV25-1; 9 bases are shared with TRBD1. The CDR3 spans 18 residues. Germline lookup yields CDR1 MGHDK and CDR2 SYGVNS. Losses at the gene ends were 6 bases for V and 4 bases for J; bases not matched to a gene: 17. The CDR3, as DNA: TGTGCCAGCAGGGCCCTTCCCCACGGGACAGGGACGCCAGATACGCAGTATTTT. Translation gives CASRALPHGTGTPDTQYF.

The chain uses TRBV5-6 and TRBJ2-7; perhaps TRBD1 as D (5 bases). The V end lost 3 bases, the J end lost 7 bases, and 8 bases lay between the germline ends. From germline, CDR1 is SGHDT and CDR2 YYEEEE. The length of the CDR3 is 11 residues. DNA for the CDR3: TGTGCCAGCAGCTCAAACAGGGAGCAGTACTTC. This translates into CASSSNREQYF.

V and J are TRBV28 and TRBJ1-5, with D unresolved. From germline, CDR1 is MDHEN and CDR2 SYDVKM. This CDR3 has 14 residues. V was pared by 7 bases and J by 5 bases, with 15 bases between. The CDR3 protein is CASTFDGVYQPQHF. The CDR3 bases are TGTGCCAGCACCTTCGACGGAGTTTATCAGCCCCAGCATTTT.

The chain employs TRBV3-1 (or the pseudogene TRBV3-2) and TRBJ1-5, with D possibly matching TRBD1 (5 bases). Germline lookup yields CDR1 LGHDT and CDR2 YNNKEL (reference sequence). Trimming removed 0 bases from V and 1 base from J, with 7 bases in between. The CDR3 has 15 amino acids. The CDR3 loop is CASSQDGGSNQPQHF. CDR3 nucleotide sequence: TGTGCCAGCAGCCAAGATGGGGGGAGCAATCAGCCCCAGCATTTT.